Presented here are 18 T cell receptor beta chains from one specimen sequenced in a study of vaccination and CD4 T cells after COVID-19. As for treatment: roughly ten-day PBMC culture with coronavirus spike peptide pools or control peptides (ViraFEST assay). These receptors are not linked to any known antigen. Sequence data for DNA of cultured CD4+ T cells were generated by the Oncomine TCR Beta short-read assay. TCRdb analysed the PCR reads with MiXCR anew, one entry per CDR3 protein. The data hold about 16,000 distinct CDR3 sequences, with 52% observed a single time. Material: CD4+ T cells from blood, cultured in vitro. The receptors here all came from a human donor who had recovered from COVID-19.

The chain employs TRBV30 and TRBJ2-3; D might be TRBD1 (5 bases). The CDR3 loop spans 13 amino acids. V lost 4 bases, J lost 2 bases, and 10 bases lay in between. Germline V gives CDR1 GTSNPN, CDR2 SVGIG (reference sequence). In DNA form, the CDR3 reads TGTGCCTGGACCCTGGACACCACAGATACGCAGTATTTT. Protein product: CAWTLDTTDTQYF.

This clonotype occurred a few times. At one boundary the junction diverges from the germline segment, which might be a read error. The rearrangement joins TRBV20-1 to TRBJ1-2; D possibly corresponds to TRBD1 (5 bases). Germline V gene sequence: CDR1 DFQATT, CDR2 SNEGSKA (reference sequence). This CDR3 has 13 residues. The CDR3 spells CSARGAREKFGAF. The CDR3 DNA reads TGCAGTGCCCGGGGAGCCAGGGAGAAATTCGGGGCCTTC.

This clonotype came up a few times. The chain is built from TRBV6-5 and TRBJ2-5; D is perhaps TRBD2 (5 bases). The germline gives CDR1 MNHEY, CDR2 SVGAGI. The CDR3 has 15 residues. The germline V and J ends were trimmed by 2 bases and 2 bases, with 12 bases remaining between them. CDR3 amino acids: CASSYGLALQETQYF. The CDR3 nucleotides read TGTGCCAGCAGTTACGGGCTAGCCCTTCAAGAGACCCAGTACTTC.

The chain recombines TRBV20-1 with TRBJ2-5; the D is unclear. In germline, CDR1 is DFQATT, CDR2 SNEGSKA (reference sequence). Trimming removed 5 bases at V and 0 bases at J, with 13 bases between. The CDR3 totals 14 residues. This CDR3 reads CSAPLEGYQETQYF. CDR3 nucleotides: TGCAGTGCTCCCCTTGAAGGGTACCAAGAGACCCAGTACTTC.

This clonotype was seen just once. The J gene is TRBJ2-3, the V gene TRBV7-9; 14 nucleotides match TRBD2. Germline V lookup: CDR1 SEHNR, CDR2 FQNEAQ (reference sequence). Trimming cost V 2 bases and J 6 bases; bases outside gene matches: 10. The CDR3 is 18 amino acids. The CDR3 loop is CASSLNPGLAGAGDTQYF. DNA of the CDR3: TGTGCCAGCAGCTTAAACCCGGGACTAGCGGGAGCGGGGGATACGCAGTATTTT.

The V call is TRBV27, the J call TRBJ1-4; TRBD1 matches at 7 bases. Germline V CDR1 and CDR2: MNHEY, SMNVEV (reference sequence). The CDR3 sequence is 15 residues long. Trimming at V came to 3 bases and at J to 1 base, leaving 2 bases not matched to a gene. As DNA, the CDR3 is TGTGCCAGCAGTTTCCGACAGGGAACTAATGAAAAACTGTTTTTT. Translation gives CASSFRQGTNEKLFF.

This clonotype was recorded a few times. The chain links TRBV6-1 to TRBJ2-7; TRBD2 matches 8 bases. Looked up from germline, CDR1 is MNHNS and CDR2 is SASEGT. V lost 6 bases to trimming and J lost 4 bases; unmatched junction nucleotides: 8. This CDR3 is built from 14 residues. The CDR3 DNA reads TGTGCCAGCAGCTTGGCGGGAGGCAAGTACGAGCAGTACTTC. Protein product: CASSLAGGKYEQYF.

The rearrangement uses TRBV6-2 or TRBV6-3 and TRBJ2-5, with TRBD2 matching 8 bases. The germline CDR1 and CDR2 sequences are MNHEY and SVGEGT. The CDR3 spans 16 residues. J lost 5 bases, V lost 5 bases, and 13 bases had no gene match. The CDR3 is CASSGFLGLAGETQYF. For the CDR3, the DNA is TGTGCCAGCAGTGGCTTCCTCGGACTAGCCGGGGAGACCCAGTACTTC.

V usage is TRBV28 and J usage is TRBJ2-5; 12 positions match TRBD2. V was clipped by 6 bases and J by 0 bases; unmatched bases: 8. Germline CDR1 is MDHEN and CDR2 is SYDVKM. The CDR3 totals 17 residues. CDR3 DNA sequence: TGTGCCAGCAGCTTCCTAGCGGGAGGGCTGTACCAAGAGACCCAGTACTTC. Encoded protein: CASSFLAGGLYQETQYF.

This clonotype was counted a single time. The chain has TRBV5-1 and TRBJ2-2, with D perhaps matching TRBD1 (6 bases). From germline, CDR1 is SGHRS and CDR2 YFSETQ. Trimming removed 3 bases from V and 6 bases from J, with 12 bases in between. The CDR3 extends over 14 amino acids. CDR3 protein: CASSSQGSAGELFF. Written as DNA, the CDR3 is TGCGCCAGCAGCTCCCAGGGGTCGGCCGGGGAGCTGTTTTTT.

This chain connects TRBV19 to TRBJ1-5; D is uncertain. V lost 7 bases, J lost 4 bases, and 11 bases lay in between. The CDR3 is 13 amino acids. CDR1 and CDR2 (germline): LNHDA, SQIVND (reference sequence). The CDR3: CASTPPGNQPQHF. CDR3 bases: TGTGCCAGTACGCCCCCGGGGAATCAGCCCCAGCATTTT.

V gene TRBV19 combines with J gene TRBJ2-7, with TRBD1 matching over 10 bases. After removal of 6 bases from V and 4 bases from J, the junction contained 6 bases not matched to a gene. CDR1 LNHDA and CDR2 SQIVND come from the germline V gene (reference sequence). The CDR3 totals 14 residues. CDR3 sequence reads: CASRATGGSYEQYF. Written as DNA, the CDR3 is TGTGCCAGTAGAGCGACAGGGGGCTCGTACGAGCAGTACTTC.

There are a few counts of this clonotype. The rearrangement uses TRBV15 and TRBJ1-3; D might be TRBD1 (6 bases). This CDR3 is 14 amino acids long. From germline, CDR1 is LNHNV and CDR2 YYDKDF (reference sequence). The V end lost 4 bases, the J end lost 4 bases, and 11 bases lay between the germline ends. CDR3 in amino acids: CATSTRTAGNTIYF. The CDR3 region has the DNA TGTGCCACCAGCACTAGGACAGCCGGAAACACCATATATTTT.

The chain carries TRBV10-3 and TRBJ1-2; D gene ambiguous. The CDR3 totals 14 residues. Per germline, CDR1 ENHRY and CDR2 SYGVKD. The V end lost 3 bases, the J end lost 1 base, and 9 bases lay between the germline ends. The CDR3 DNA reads TGTGCCATCAGTGACCTCCTCAGTAACTATGGCTACACCTTC. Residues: CAISDLLSNYGYTF.

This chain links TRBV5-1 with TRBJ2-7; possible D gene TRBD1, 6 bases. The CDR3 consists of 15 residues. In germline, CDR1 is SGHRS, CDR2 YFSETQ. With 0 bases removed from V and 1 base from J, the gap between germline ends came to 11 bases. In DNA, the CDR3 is TGCGCCAGCAGCTTGGGCCTTGGACAGTCCTACGAGCAGTACTTC. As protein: CASSLGLGQSYEQYF.

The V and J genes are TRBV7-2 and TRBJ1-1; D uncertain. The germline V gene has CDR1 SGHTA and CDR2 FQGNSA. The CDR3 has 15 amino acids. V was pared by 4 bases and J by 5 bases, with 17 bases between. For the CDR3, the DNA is TGTGCCAGCAGCTCCGCACTCTACCCCGGGACTGAAGCTTTCTTT. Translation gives CASSSALYPGTEAFF.

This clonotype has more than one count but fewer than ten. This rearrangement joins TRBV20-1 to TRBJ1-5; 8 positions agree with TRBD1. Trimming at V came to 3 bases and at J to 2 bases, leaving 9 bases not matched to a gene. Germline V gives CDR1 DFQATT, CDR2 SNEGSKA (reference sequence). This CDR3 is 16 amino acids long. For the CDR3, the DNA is TGCAGTGCTAGGCGCCCGGACAGGGACGGCAATCAGCCCCAGCATTTT. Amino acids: CSARRPDRDGNQPQHF.

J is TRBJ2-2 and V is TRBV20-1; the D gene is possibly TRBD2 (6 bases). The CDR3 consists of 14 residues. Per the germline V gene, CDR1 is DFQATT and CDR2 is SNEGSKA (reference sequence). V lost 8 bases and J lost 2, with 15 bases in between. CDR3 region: CSTRSSGNTGELFF. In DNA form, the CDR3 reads TGCAGTACCCGGAGTAGCGGAAACACCGGGGAGCTGTTTTTT.